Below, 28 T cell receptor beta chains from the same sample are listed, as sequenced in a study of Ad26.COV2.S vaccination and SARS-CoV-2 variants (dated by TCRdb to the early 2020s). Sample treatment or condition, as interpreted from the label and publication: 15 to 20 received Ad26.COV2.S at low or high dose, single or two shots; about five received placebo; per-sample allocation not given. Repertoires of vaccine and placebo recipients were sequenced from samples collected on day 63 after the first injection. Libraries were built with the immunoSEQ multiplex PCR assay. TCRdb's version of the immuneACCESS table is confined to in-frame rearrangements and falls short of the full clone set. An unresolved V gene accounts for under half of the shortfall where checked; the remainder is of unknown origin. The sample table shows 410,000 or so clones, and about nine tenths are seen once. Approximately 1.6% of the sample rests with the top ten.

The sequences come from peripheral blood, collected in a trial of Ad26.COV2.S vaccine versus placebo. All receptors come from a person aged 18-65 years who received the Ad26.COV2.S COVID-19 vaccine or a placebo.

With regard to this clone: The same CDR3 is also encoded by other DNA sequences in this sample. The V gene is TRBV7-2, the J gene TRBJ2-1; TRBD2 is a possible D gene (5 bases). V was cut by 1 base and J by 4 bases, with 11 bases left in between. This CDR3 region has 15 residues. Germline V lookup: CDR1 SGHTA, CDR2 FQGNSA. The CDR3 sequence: CASSLVPSSYNEQFF. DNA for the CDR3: TGTGCCAGCAGCTTAGTGCCTAGCAGTTACAATGAGCAGTTCTTC.

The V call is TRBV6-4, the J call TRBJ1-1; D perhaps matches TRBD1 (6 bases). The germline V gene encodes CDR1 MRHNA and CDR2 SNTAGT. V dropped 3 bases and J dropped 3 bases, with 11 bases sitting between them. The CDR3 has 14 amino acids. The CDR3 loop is CASSETGEDTEAFF. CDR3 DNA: TGTGCCAGCAGTGAGACAGGCGAGGACACTGAAGCTTTCTTT.

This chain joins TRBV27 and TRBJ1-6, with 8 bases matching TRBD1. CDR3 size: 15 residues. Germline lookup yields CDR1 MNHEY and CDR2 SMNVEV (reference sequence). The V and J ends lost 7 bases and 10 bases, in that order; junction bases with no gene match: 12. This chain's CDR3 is CASTSLGTGNSPLHF. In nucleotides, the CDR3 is TGTGCCAGCACCAGTTTAGGGACAGGTAACTCACCCCTCCACTTT.

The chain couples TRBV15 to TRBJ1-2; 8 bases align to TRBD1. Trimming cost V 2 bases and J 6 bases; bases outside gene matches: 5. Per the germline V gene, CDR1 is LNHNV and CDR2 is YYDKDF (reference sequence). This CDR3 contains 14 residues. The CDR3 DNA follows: TGTGCCACCAGCAGATCGGGGACAGGTCATGGCTACACCTTC. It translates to CATSRSGTGHGYTF.

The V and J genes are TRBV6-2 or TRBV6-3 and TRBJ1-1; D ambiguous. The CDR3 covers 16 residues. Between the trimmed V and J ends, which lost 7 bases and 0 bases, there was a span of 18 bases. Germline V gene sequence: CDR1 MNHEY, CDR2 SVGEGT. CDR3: CASNPGNRLVNTEAFF. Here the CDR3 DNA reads TGTGCCAGCAACCCCGGCAACCGGCTGGTGAACACTGAAGCTTTCTTT.

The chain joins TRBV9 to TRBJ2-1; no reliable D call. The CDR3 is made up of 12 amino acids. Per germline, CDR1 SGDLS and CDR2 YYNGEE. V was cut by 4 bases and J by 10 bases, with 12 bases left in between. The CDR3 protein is CASSSHSIEQFF. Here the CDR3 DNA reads TGTGCCAGCAGCTCCCACTCGATAGAGCAGTTCTTC.

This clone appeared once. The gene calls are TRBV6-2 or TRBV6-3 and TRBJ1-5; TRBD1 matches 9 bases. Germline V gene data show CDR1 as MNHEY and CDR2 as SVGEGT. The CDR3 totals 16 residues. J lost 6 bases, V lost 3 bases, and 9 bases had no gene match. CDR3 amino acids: CASSYRGQGFRQPQHF. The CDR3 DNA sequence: TGTGCCAGCAGTTATCGGGGACAGGGTTTTCGTCAGCCCCAGCATTTT.

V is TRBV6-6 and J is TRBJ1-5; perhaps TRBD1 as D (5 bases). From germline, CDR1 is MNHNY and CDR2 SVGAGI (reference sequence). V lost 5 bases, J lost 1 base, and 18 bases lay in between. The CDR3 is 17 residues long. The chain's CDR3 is CASSPTLSGGSNQPQHF. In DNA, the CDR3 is TGTGCCAGCAGTCCCACCTTGTCGGGGGGAAGCAATCAGCCCCAGCATTTT.

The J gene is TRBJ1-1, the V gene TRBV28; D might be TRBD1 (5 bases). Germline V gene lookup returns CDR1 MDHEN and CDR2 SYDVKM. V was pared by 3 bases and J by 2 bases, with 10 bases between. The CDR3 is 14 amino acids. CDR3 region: CASSLGGGNTEAFF. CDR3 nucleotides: TGTGCCAGCAGTTTGGGGGGGGGAAACACTGAAGCTTTCTTT.

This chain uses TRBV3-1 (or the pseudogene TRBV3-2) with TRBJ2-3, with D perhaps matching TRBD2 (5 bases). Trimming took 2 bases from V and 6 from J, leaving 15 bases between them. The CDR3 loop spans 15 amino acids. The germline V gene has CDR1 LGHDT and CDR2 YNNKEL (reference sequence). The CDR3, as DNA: TGTGCCAGCAGCCAATATCACGGGGAAACTGATACGCAGTATTTT. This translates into CASSQYHGETDTQYF.

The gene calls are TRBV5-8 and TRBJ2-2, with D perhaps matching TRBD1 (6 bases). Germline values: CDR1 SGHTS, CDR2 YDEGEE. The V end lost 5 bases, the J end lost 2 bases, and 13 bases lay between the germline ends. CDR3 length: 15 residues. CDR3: CASRQGRTNTGELFF. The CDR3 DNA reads TGTGCCAGCAGACAGGGACGGACCAACACCGGGGAGCTGTTTTTT.

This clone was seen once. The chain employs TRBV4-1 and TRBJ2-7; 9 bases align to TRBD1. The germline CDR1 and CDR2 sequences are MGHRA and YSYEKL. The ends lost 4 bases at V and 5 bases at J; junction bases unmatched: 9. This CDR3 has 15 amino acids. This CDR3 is CASSPGNRGRNEQYF. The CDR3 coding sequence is TGCGCCAGCAGCCCCGGGAACAGGGGGCGTAACGAGCAGTACTTC.

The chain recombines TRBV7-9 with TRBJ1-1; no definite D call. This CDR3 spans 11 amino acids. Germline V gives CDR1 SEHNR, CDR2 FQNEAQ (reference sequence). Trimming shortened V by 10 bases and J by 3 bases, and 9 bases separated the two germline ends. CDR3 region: CAMIIYTEAFF. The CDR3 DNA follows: TGTGCCATGATTATATACACTGAAGCTTTCTTT.

CDR3 nucleotide sequence: TGTGCCAGCAGTTACGGGCAGGCAGCCTACGAGCAGTACTTC. It codes for CASSYGQAAYEQYF. J is TRBJ2-7 and V is TRBV6-2 or TRBV6-3; D gene unclear. Germline V gene lookup returns CDR1 MNHEY and CDR2 SVGEGT. Trimming took off 2 bases at V and 2 bases at J, with 10 bases between the two ends. This CDR3 has 14 amino acids.

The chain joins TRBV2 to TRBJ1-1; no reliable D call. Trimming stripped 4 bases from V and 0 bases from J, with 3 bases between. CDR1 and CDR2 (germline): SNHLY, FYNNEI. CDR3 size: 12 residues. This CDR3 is CASSAVNTEAFF. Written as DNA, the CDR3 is TGTGCCAGCAGTGCTGTGAACACTGAAGCTTTCTTT. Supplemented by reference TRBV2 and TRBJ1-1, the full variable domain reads EPEVTQTPSHQVTQMGQEVILRCVPISNHLYFYWYRQILGQKVEFLVSFYNNEISEKSEIFDDQFSVERPDGSNFTLKIRSTKLEDSAMYFCASSAVNTEAFFGQGTRLTVV.

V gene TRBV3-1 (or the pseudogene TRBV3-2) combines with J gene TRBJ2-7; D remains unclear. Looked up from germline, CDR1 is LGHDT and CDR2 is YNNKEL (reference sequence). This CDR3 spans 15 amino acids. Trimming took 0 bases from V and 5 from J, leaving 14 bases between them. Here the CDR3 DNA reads TGTGCCAGCAGCCAAGAGGATCGGTACGGCGACGAGCAGTACTTC. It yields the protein CASSQEDRYGDEQYF.

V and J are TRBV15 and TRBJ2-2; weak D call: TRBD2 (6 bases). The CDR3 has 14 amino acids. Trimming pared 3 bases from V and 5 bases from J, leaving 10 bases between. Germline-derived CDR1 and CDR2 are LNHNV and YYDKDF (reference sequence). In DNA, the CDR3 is TGTGCCACCAGCAGTCCTCGGGGGACCGGGGAGCTGTTTTTT. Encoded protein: CATSSPRGTGELFF.

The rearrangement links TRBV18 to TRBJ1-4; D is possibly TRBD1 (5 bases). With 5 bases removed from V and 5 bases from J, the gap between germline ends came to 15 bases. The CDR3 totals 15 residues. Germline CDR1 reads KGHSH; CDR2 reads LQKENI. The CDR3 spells CASSLTVTRNEKLFF. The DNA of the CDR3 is TGTGCCAGCTCATTGACAGTAACAAGAAATGAAAAACTGTTTTTT.

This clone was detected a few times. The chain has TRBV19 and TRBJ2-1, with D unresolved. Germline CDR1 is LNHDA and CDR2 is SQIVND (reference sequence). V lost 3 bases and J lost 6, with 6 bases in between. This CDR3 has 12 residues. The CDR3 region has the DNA TGTGCCAGTAGTATGTTATCCAATGAGCAGTTCTTC. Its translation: CASSMLSNEQFF.

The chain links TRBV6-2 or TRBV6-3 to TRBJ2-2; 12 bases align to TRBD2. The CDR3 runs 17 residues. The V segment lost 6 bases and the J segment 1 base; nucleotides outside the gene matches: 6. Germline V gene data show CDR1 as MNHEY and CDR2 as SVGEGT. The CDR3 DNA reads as TGTGCCAGCAGCCCTAGCGGGGGGGCCCGGAACACCGGGGAGCTGTTTTTT. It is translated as CASSPSGGARNTGELFF.

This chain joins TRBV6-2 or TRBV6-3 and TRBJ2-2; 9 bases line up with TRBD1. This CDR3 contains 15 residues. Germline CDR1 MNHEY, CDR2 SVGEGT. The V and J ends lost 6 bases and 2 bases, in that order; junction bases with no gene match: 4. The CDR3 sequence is CASSWTGVNTGELFF. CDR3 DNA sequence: TGTGCCAGCAGCTGGACAGGGGTAAACACCGGGGAGCTGTTTTTT.

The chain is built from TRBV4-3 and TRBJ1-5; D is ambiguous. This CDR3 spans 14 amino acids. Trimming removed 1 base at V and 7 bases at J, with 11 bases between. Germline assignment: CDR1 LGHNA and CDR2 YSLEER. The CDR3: CASSQGFVSQPQHF. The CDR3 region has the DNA TGCGCCAGCAGCCAAGGCTTTGTAAGCCAGCCCCAGCATTTT.

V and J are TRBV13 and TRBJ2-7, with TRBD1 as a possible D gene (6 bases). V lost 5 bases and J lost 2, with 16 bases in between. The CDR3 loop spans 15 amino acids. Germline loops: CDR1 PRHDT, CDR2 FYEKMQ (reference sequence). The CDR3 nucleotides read TGTGCCAGCAGCCCCCCTGTTGAGGGGGCCTACGAGCAGTACTTC. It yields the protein CASSPPVEGAYEQYF.

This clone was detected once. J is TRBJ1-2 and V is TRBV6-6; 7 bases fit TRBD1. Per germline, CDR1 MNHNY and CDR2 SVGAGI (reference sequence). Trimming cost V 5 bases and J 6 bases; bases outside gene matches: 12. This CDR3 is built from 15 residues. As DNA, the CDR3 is TGTGCCAGCAGTCAACCGGGACAGATCGTCGATGGCTACACCTTC. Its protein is CASSQPGQIVDGYTF.

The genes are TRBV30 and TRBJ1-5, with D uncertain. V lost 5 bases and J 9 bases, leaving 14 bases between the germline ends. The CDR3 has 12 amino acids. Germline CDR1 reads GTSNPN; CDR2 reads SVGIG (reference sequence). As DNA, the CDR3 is TGTGCCTGGTCCATGGGTGTACGGCCCCAGCATTTT. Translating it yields CAWSMGVRPQHF.

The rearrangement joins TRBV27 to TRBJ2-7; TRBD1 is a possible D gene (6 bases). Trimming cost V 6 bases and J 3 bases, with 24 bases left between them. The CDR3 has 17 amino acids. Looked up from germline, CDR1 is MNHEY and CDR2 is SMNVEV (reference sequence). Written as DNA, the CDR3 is TGTGCCAGCAGGCGGACCCTGGCGACAGGACACTACTACGAGCAGTACTTC. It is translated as CASRRTLATGHYYEQYF.

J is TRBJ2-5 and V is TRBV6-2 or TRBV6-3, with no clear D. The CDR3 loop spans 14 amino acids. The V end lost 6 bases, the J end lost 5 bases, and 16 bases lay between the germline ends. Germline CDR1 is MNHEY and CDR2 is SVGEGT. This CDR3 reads CASSAPQGWETQYF. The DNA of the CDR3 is TGTGCCAGCAGCGCCCCTCAAGGTTGGGAGACCCAGTACTTC.

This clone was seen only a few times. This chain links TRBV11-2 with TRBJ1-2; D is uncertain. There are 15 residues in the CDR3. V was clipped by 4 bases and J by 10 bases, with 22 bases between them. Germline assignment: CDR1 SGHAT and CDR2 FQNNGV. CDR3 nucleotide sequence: TGTGCCAGCAGCTCCTTCTCGGGCAGTTTAGAGGACTACACCTTC. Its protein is CASSSFSGSLEDYTF.